The source of this T cell receptor (beta chain) is a study of T cells after yellow fever vaccination. General study results and limits: Sorted repertoires could include abundant contaminating clonotypes from bulk cells.

CDR3 length equals 15 residues. V trimming: 10 bases; J trimming: 5 bases; junction bases outside the gene matches: 12. Germline V gene data show CDR1 as SGHRS and CDR2 as YFSETQ. TCRdb reanalysed the 5' RACE reads using MiXCR and keeps one entry per CDR3 protein. The data show some 110,000 distinct CDR3 sequences, 7.2% seen once. This clonotype was recorded a few times. The antigen is not known. The specimen comprised CD4+ T cells sorted from PBMCs, sampled about 49 days after the first yellow fever vaccination. The origin of this receptor is a man between 18 and 29 years old who received the YFV17D yellow fever vaccine. The V and J genes are TRBV5-1 and TRBJ2-5; 12 positions agree with TRBD2. CDR3: CAGGLAGNAGETQYF. The CDR3 nucleotides are TGCGCCGGTGGACTAGCGGGGAACGCAGGGGAGACCCAGTACTTC.